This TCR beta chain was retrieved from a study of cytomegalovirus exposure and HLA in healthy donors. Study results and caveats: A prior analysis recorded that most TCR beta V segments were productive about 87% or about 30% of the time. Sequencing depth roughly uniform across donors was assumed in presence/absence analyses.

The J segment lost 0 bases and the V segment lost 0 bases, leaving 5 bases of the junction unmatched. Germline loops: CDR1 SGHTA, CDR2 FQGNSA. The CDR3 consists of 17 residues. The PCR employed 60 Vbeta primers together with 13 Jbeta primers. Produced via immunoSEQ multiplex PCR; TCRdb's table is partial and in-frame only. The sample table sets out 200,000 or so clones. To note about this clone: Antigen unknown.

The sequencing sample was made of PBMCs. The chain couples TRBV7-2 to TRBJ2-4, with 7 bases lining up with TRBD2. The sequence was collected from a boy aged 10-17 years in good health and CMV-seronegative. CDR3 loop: CASSLAGGSLAKNIQYF. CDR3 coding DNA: TGTGCCAGCAGCTTAGCGGGGGGGAGCCTAGCCAAAAACATTCAGTACTTC. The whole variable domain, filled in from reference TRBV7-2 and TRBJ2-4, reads GAGVSQSPSNKVTEKGKDVELRCDPISGHTALYWYRQSLGQGLEFLIYFQGNSAPDKSGLPSDRFSAERTGGSVSTLTIQRTQQEDSAVYLCASSLAGGSLAKNIQYFGAGTRLSVL.